This TCR beta chain was captured in a study of CD8 T cells in Susac syndrome. Sequencing of TCR beta was carried out in blood CD8+ and CD4+ T cells. The multiple sclerosis controls were treatment-naive patients with relapsing-remitting disease that was stable or active. The CDR3 length is 16 residues. The J segment lost 4 bases and the V segment lost 0 bases, leaving 6 bases of the junction unmatched. Germline CDR1 reads SGHDT; CDR2 reads YYEEEE. RNA in amounts of about 0.5 to 1 ug was reverse transcribed with random hexamers. TCRdb re-derived calls from the immunoSEQ multiplex PCR reads in MiXCR, one entry per CDR3 protein. Among 100,000 to 150,000 distinct CDR3 sequences listed, over 85% were seen once.

The sequenced sample was CD8+ T cells from PBMCs. The sequence was obtained from a human donor with multiple sclerosis. The chain uses TRBV5-6 and TRBJ2-2, with TRBD1 matching 7 bases. CDR3 loop: CASSLASGGVTGELFF. CDR3 bases: TGTGCCAGCAGCTTGGCTTCAGGGGGTGTCACCGGGGAGCTGTTTTTT.